One sample yielded the 18 T cell receptor beta chains listed below, sequenced in a study of T cell responses to AZD1222 COVID-19 vaccine. Clones were sequenced by immunoSEQ multiplex PCR, and TCRdb holds only the in-frame ones, with some missing. The table lists 57,000 or so clones, around 83% of them singletons. Specimen: peripheral blood, collected on day 0 of MenACWY control vaccination. These TCRs come from an adult in good health.

The chain recombines TRBV4-1 with TRBJ2-7, with TRBD1 matching 9 bases. Per the germline V gene, CDR1 is MGHRA and CDR2 is YSYEKL. V lost 2 bases and J lost 6; bases outside the gene matches: 5. The CDR3 is 14 amino acids. CDR3 in amino acids: CASSQPGQGSEQYF. The CDR3 nucleotides read TGCGCCAGCAGCCAACCGGGACAGGGTTCCGAGCAGTACTTC.

J is TRBJ2-1 and V is TRBV15; tentative D call: TRBD1 (6 bases). This CDR3 is 15 amino acids long. The V and J ends lost 0 bases and 5 bases respectively, with 11 bases between them. Germline lookup yields CDR1 LNHNV and CDR2 YYDKDF (reference sequence). CDR3 amino acids: CATSRDMGANNEQFF. The CDR3, as DNA: TGTGCCACCAGCAGAGATATGGGGGCTAACAATGAGCAGTTCTTC.

This chain joins TRBV7-9 and TRBJ2-2; maybe TRBD2 (5 bases). In germline, CDR1 is SEHNR, CDR2 FQNEAQ (reference sequence). This CDR3 has 13 amino acids. V gave up 9 bases and J gave up 3 bases, with 11 bases separating them. CDR3 in DNA: TGTGCCAGTAGGACGGGATACACCGGGGAGCTGTTTTTT. It translates to CASRTGYTGELFF.

This chain uses TRBV5-8 with TRBJ2-7; a weak D match, TRBD2 (5 bases). The CDR3 has 18 amino acids. V lost 2 bases to trimming and J lost 2 bases, with 23 bases between them. Germline loops: CDR1 SGHTS, CDR2 YDEGEE. Here the CDR3 reads CASSFVGKGGGWTYEQYF. The CDR3 DNA is TGTGCCAGCAGCTTTGTGGGAAAAGGTGGCGGGTGGACCTACGAGCAGTACTTC. Filled out from reference TRBV5-8 and TRBJ2-7, the complete variable domain reads EAGVTQSPTHLIKTRGQQATLRCSPISGHTSVYWYQQALGLGLQFLLWYDEGEERNRGNFPPRFSGRQFPNYSSELNVNALELEDSALYLCASSFVGKGGGWTYEQYFGPGTRLTVT.

The rearrangement joins TRBV15 to TRBJ1-4, with a tentative D call TRBD1 (6 bases). V was pared by 1 base and J by 7 bases, with 10 bases between. The CDR3 covers 14 residues. Per the germline V gene, CDR1 is LNHNV and CDR2 is YYDKDF (reference sequence). CDR3 residues: CATSRAGGREKLFF. DNA of the CDR3: TGTGCCACCAGCAGAGCGGGGGGCCGTGAAAAACTGTTTTTT.

The rearrangement joins TRBV18 to TRBJ2-1, with D perhaps being TRBD1 or TRBD2 (5 bases each). Trimming removed 1 base at V and 6 bases at J, with 13 bases between. Germline V CDR1 and CDR2: KGHSH, LQKENI. There are 15 residues in the CDR3. CDR3 in amino acids: CASSPQVQGPNEQFF. The CDR3 DNA reads TGTGCCAGCTCACCACAGGTTCAGGGACCCAATGAGCAGTTCTTC.

The rearrangement uses TRBV28 and TRBJ1-3, with no clear D. V gave up 5 bases and J gave up 0 bases, with 14 bases separating them. This CDR3 comprises 16 residues. Germline V gene sequence: CDR1 MDHEN, CDR2 SYDVKM. The chain's CDR3 is CASSPKQSYSGNTIYF. CDR3 sequence (DNA): TGTGCCAGCAGTCCCAAACAGAGCTACTCTGGAAACACCATATATTTT.

The chain uses TRBV28 and TRBJ2-1, with D hard to call. V lost 6 bases and J lost 9, with 12 bases in between. The CDR3 length is 12 residues. From germline, CDR1 is MDHEN and CDR2 SYDVKM. CDR3 coding DNA: TGTGCCAGCAGGGGTAGCTGGTTTGAGCAGTTCTTC. This codes for CASRGSWFEQFF. Using reference TRBV28 and TRBJ2-1 for the parts outside the CDR3, the full variable domain is DVKVTQSSRYLVKRTGEKVFLECVQDMDHENMFWYRQDPGLGLRLIYFSYDVKMKEKGDIPEGYSVSREKKERFSLILESASTNQTSMYLCASRGSWFEQFFGPGTRLTVL.

The gene calls are TRBV24-1 and TRBJ2-2; 7 positions match TRBD1. V shed 3 bases and J 5 bases; nucleotides not matched to a gene: 11. This CDR3 is 17 amino acids long. Germline V lookup: CDR1 KGHDR, CDR2 SFDVKD. CDR3 DNA sequence: TGTGCCACCAGTGATACGAGGACAGGTCTCAAAACCGGGGAGCTGTTTTTT. Translated: CATSDTRTGLKTGELFF.

The V call is TRBV28, the J call TRBJ1-5; 12 bases align to TRBD1. V dropped 6 bases and J dropped 1; count of bases not matched to a gene: 13. Germline V CDR1 and CDR2: MDHEN, SYDVKM. The CDR3 has 19 amino acids. CDR3 in amino acids: CASSRRRDRGLSSNQPQHF. The CDR3 DNA reads as TGTGCCAGCAGCCGCCGAAGGGACAGGGGGCTTTCGAGCAATCAGCCCCAGCATTTT.

This clone was recorded a few times. V and J are TRBV5-1 and TRBJ2-2; 9 bases map to TRBD2. Trimming took 4 bases from V and 4 from J; bases not matched to a gene: 5. CDR1 is SGHRS and CDR2 is YFSETQ in the germline V gene. The CDR3 consists of 15 residues. The CDR3 protein is CASSPGLASTGELFF. The CDR3 coding sequence is TGCGCCAGCAGCCCGGGACTAGCTAGCACCGGGGAGCTGTTTTTT.

This clone was recorded a few times. The rearrangement links TRBV3-1 (or the pseudogene TRBV3-2) to TRBJ2-2, with TRBD2 as a possible D gene (6 bases). The germline V gene encodes CDR1 LGHDT and CDR2 YNNKEL (reference sequence). The CDR3 has 16 amino acids. The V end was cut by 0 bases, the J end by 1 base, with 9 bases between. The CDR3 spells CASSQDWRENTGELFF. The CDR3 DNA reads as TGTGCCAGCAGCCAAGATTGGCGGGAGAACACCGGGGAGCTGTTTTTT.

The V and J genes are TRBV7-2 and TRBJ1-3; the D gene is possibly TRBD1 (6 bases). This CDR3 spans 16 amino acids. Germline V lookup: CDR1 SGHTA, CDR2 FQGNSA. Trimming shortened V by 1 base and J by 0 bases, and 10 bases separated the two germline ends. CDR3 bases: TGTGCCAGCAGCTTAGTCGGACAGCTCTCTGGAAACACCATATATTTT. Translation: CASSLVGQLSGNTIYF.

The chain combines TRBV30 with TRBJ1-4; D is uncertain. The CDR3 sequence is 13 residues long. V was clipped by 4 bases and J by 2 bases, with 8 bases between them. Germline V gene data show CDR1 as GTSNPN and CDR2 as SVGIG (reference sequence). The CDR3 loop reads CAWNDGTNEKLFF. In nucleotides, the CDR3 is TGTGCCTGGAACGACGGTACTAATGAAAAACTGTTTTTT.

This chain joins TRBV12-3 or TRBV12-4 and TRBJ2-3; a weak D match, TRBD2 (6 bases). The germline V and J ends were trimmed by 6 bases and 8 bases, with 15 bases remaining between them. The CDR3 is 13 amino acids. Here the CDR3 DNA reads TGTGCCAGCAGGTCCAGCCAGGGAGGTACGCAGTATTTT. Translating gives CASRSSQGGTQYF.

This chain uses TRBV19 with TRBJ1-4; a possible D gene is TRBD1 (6 bases). The CDR3 has 14 residues. Germline V lookup: CDR1 LNHDA, CDR2 SQIVND (reference sequence). Trimming took 6 bases from V and 8 from J, leaving 16 bases between them. The CDR3 sequence is CASSPPEDSEKLFF. DNA of the CDR3: TGTGCCAGTAGCCCTCCTGAGGACAGCGAAAAACTGTTTTTT.

The chain is built from TRBV30 and TRBJ1-2; TRBD1 matches at 9 bases. The CDR3 covers 14 residues. The ends lost 3 bases at V and 4 bases at J; junction bases unmatched: 6. Germline values: CDR1 GTSNPN, CDR2 SVGIG (reference sequence). CDR3 nucleotides: TGTGCCTGGAGCCCCGGGACAGGGATCTATGGCTACACCTTC. Its protein product is CAWSPGTGIYGYTF.

The V call is TRBV27, the J call TRBJ1-1, with D possibly TRBD1 on 5 matching bases. This CDR3 region has 13 residues. Germline-derived CDR1 and CDR2 are MNHEY and SMNVEV (reference sequence). Trimming shortened V by 3 bases and J by 11 bases, and 16 bases separated the two germline ends. The CDR3 region has the DNA TGTGCCAGCAGTTTCGGCCCGGGTCGGGGGGCTTTCTTT. Protein: CASSFGPGRGAFF.